A single sample is the source of the 4 T cell receptor beta chains below, sequenced in a study of cytomegalovirus exposure and HLA in healthy donors. The PCR made use of 60 Vbeta and 13 Jbeta primers. TCRdb's copy holds only in-frame clones and misses some; the assay was immunoSEQ multiplex PCR. The sample includes 75,000 to 80,000 clones, less than 80% seen only once; the top ten take 8% to 10%. Sequencing used PBMCs. These receptors came from a woman aged 40 to 50 in good health and CMV-seropositive.

The chain has TRBV27 and TRBJ2-7, with 10 bases identical to TRBD1. CDR3 length equals 15 residues. V lost 1 base and J lost 7; bases outside the gene matches: 7. From germline, CDR1 is MNHEY and CDR2 SMNVEV (reference sequence). As DNA, the CDR3 is TGTGCCAGCAGTTTATTCAGGACAGGGGGTGGGGAGCAGTACTTC. This sequence encodes CASSLFRTGGGEQYF.

This chain uses TRBV21-1 with TRBJ1-5. TRBV21-1 is recorded as a pseudogene. The length of the CDR3 is 14 residues. The CDR3 DNA sequence: TGTGCCAGCAGCCCCTGGGGGGTCAATCAGCCCCAGCATTTT. Protein sequence: CASSPWGVNQPQHF.

The CDR3 nucleotides are TGTGCCAGCAGCTTCGGACAGGACTCACCCCTCCACTTT. Amino acid sequence: CASSFGQDSPLHF. The chain couples TRBV7-9 to TRBJ1-6, with TRBD1 matching 7 bases. Trimming removed 3 bases from V and 10 bases from J; junction bases left unmatched: 3. Germline V gene data show CDR1 as SEHNR and CDR2 as FQNEAQ (reference sequence). This CDR3 spans 13 amino acids.

The chain employs TRBV7-3 and TRBJ2-5; 7 bases map to TRBD2. Germline values: CDR1 SGHTA, CDR2 FQGTGA. Losses at the gene ends were 2 bases for V and 2 bases for J; bases not matched to a gene: 5. The CDR3 extends over 15 amino acids. CDR3 in DNA: TGTGCCAGCAGCTTAGGAGGGACTACTCAAGAGACCCAGTACTTC. Amino acids: CASSLGGTTQETQYF. The full variable domain, completed using reference TRBV7-3 and TRBJ2-5, is GAGVSQTPSNKVTEKGKYVELRCDPISGHTALYWYRQSLGQGPEFLIYFQGTGAADDSGLPNDRFFAVRPEGSVSTLKIQRTERGDSAVYLCASSLGGTTQETQYFGPGTRLLVL.